The 13 T cell receptor beta chains reported below all come from one sample, sequenced in a study of cytomegalovirus exposure and HLA in healthy donors (dated by TCRdb to 2015 to 2018). Library preparation employed the immunoSEQ multiplex PCR assay. For the multiplex PCR, a mixture combining 60 forward primers for TCR Vbeta segments and 13 reverse primers for TCR Jbeta segments was used. The immuneACCESS repertoire file appears here via TCRdb, limited to in-frame rearrangements. These files lack a portion of the clones; in checked studies, under half of the deficit traces to unresolved V genes, and the cause of the others is not known. Within this sample are around 150,000 clones, with around four fifths of them counted one time only. The top ten constitute more than 1.2% of the sample. Sequencing was carried out using PBMCs. These receptors were taken from a male donor in good health and CMV-seronegative.

V and J are TRBV30 and TRBJ1-1; TRBD1 agrees at 10 bases. The germline V gene encodes CDR1 GTSNPN and CDR2 SVGIG (reference sequence). The CDR3 has 15 amino acids. J gave up 5 bases and V 4 bases, and 10 bases lay outside the gene matches. As DNA, the CDR3 is TGTGCCTGGACCTCTACCGGACAGGGGGGGACTGAAGCTTTCTTT. Protein: CAWTSTGQGGTEAFF.

The rearrangement links TRBV5-1 to TRBJ1-2, with 10 bases matching TRBD1. Germline lookup yields CDR1 SGHRS and CDR2 YFSETQ. The CDR3 is 15 residues long. The V segment lost 5 bases and the J segment 8 bases; nucleotides outside the gene matches: 12. CDR3 amino acids: CASRFTGQGVEGYTF. The CDR3 DNA is TGCGCCAGCAGATTCACCGGACAGGGGGTAGAAGGCTACACCTTC.

The chain couples TRBV5-1 to TRBJ1-1, with D tentatively TRBD1 (6 bases). The CDR3 runs to 16 residues. With 0 bases removed from V and 0 bases from J, the gap between germline ends came to 12 bases. In germline, CDR1 is SGHRS, CDR2 YFSETQ. The CDR3 region has the DNA TGCGCCAGCAGCTTGGACACAGGGCGGCTGAACACTGAAGCTTTCTTT. Translating it yields CASSLDTGRLNTEAFF.

The rearrangement uses TRBV19 and TRBJ2-7; the match to TRBD2 covers 8 bases. This CDR3 comprises 15 residues. Trimming at V came to 1 base and at J to 5 bases, leaving 7 bases not matched to a gene. Germline lookup yields CDR1 LNHDA and CDR2 SQIVND (reference sequence). DNA for the CDR3: TGTGCCAGTAGTATAGCCAGCGGGAGTGGGGACGAGCAGTACTTC. As protein: CASSIASGSGDEQYF. The entire variable domain, with the rest obtained from reference TRBV19 and TRBJ2-7, is as follows: DGGITQSPKYLFRKEGQNVTLSCEQNLNHDAMYWYRQDPGQGLRLIYYSQIVNDFQKGDIAEGYSVSREKKESFPLTVTSAQKNPTAFYLCASSIASGSGDEQYFGPGTRLTVT.

This chain joins TRBV30 and TRBJ2-3, with 9 bases fitting TRBD1. The CDR3 covers 14 residues. Looked up from germline, CDR1 is GTSNPN and CDR2 is SVGIG (reference sequence). V was pared by 5 bases and J by 3 bases, with 6 bases of the junction left unmatched. The chain's CDR3 is CAWGQGSTTDTQYF. The CDR3 DNA reads TGTGCCTGGGGACAGGGGAGTACGACAGATACGCAGTATTTT. Full variable domain (remainder filled in from reference TRBV30 and TRBJ2-3): SQTIHQWPATLVQPVGSPLSLECTVEGTSNPNLYWYRQAAGRGLQLLFYSVGIGQISSEVPQNLSASRPQDRQFILSSKKLLLSDSGFYLCAWGQGSTTDTQYFGPGTRLTVL.

The chain employs TRBV7-2 and TRBJ2-3; 9 bases align to TRBD2. Germline V CDR1 and CDR2: SGHTA, FQGNSA. J was trimmed by 3 bases and V by 1 base; bases with no gene match: 5. This CDR3 contains 16 residues. The CDR3 loop reads CASSLDPAGGTDTQYF. The DNA for the CDR3 is TGTGCCAGCAGCTTAGATCCGGCGGGAGGGACAGATACGCAGTATTTT. Combining the CDR3 with reference TRBV7-2 and TRBJ2-3 gives the whole variable domain GAGVSQSPSNKVTEKGKDVELRCDPISGHTALYWYRQSLGQGLEFLIYFQGNSAPDKSGLPSDRFSAERTGGSVSTLTIQRTQQEDSAVYLCASSLDPAGGTDTQYFGPGTRLTVL.

The V gene is TRBV2, the J gene TRBJ2-5, with D possibly matching TRBD2 (5 bases). V lost 8 bases, J lost 0 bases, and 10 bases lay in between. The CDR3 totals 13 residues. The germline gives CDR1 SNHLY, CDR2 FYNNEI. CDR3 sequence reads: CASLAEYQETQYF. Written as DNA, the CDR3 is TGTGCCAGCCTAGCAGAGTACCAAGAGACCCAGTACTTC.

The chain has TRBV7-9 and TRBJ2-5; TRBD2 matches 10 bases. The CDR3 has 16 residues. V shed 4 bases and J 4 bases; nucleotides not matched to a gene: 9. CDR1 is SEHNR and CDR2 is FQNEAQ in the germline V gene (reference sequence). CDR3 residues: CASSSYVAGGGETQYF. CDR3 bases: TGTGCCAGCAGCTCCTATGTAGCGGGAGGCGGAGAGACCCAGTACTTC. Full variable domain (missing parts from reference TRBV7-9 and TRBJ2-5): DTGVSQNPRHKITKRGQNVTFRCDPISEHNRLYWYRQTLGQGPEFLTYFQNEAQLEKSRLLSDRFSAERPKGSFSTLEIQRTEQGDSAMYLCASSSYVAGGGETQYFGPGTRLLVL.

The chain uses TRBV11-1 and TRBJ2-5; 12 bases align to TRBD1. The J call is uncertain, as TRBJ2-7 better fits the DNA end. The germline V gene has CDR1 SGHAT and CDR2 FQDESV (reference sequence). The CDR3 length is 14 residues. CDR3 nucleotides: TGTGCCAGCAGCTCCGGGACAGGGGGCGACGAGCAGTACTTC. Its protein product is CASSSGTGGDEQYF.

The V gene is TRBV18, the J gene TRBJ2-5, with TRBD2 as a possible D gene (5 bases). The J call may not be correct, given that the DNA end is closer to TRBJ2-7. CDR3 size: 13 residues. CDR1 is KGHSH, CDR2 LQKENI, per germline. CDR3 loop: CASSPGLEYEQYF. CDR3 bases: TGTGCCAGCTCACCAGGACTGGAATACGAGCAGTACTTC.

This chain uses TRBV11-1 with TRBJ1-1; weak D call: TRBD1 (5 bases). The length of the CDR3 is 15 residues. From germline, CDR1 is SGHAT and CDR2 FQDESV (reference sequence). The V gene lost 1 base and the J gene lost 0 bases, with 9 bases spanning the gap. CDR3 DNA: TGTGCCAGCAGCTTAGAGGGGTTCATGAACACTGAAGCTTTCTTT. It specifies CASSLEGFMNTEAFF.

This chain connects TRBV2 to TRBJ2-7, with 8 positions matching TRBD1. J lost 3 bases, V lost 5 bases, and 12 bases had no gene match. Germline CDR1 and CDR2: SNHLY and FYNNEI. The CDR3 has 16 residues. The CDR3 reads CASSLKHGQGSYEQYF. CDR3 sequence (DNA): TGTGCCAGCAGTCTCAAACATGGACAGGGTAGCTACGAGCAGTACTTC.

The V and J genes are TRBV7-3 and TRBJ2-1, with 8 bases matching TRBD2. The CDR3 runs to 15 residues. Trimming at V came to 3 bases and at J to 14 bases, leaving 15 bases not matched to a gene. Germline loops: CDR1 SGHTA, CDR2 FQGTGA. The CDR3 loop reads CASSLGLAGSLGKFF. The CDR3 bases are TGTGCCAGCAGCTTGGGATTAGCGGGATCGCTTGGGAAGTTCTTC.